This TCR beta chain is drawn from a study of cytomegalovirus exposure and HLA in healthy donors. On the study more broadly: Earlier, 100 million or so unique TCR beta sequences were recovered from around 190 million T cells by an analysis.

Comment on this clone: Its antigen is not identified.

Germline V lookup: CDR1 SNHLY, CDR2 FYNNEI. V gave up 6 bases and J gave up 2 bases; unmatched junction bases: 11. The CDR3 runs to 18 residues. Study-wide results and limits: Roughly uniform depth of sequencing across donors was assumed in presence/absence analyses.

The PCR was carried out with 60 Vbeta primers and 13 Jbeta primers. The protocol was immunoSEQ multiplex PCR, while the TCRdb copy is restricted to in-frame clones and leaves out a portion. The sample yields 130,000 to 150,000 clones, 84% seen once. The rearrangement links TRBV2 to TRBJ2-7; 15 bases fit TRBD2. This clonotype was sampled from a boy younger than 10 in good health and CMV-seronegative. The sample taken for sequencing was PBMCs. The CDR3, as DNA: TGTGCCAGCAGCTGGGGACTAGCGGGGGGCCCACTGGCCTACGAGCAGTACTTC. This encodes CASSWGLAGGPLAYEQYF.